Below are 27 T cell receptor beta chains sequenced from a single sample in a study of T cell responses to AZD1222 COVID-19 vaccine. Sequencing used immunoSEQ multiplex PCR; TCRdb keeps in-frame clones, though not all of them. The repertoire holds 84,000 or so clones, with around 90% as singletons. Sample: peripheral blood, taken on day 0 of MenACWY control vaccination. The origin of the receptors is an adult in good health.

V and J are TRBV9 and TRBJ1-1; D is unresolved. This CDR3 is 17 amino acids long. Germline V gives CDR1 SGDLS, CDR2 YYNGEE. V was pared by 0 bases and J by 4 bases, with 19 bases between. The CDR3 sequence is CASSVVGEGYWGTEAFF. DNA of the CDR3: TGTGCCAGCAGCGTAGTGGGAGAGGGCTACTGGGGCACTGAAGCTTTCTTT.

This chain links TRBV10-1 with TRBJ2-5; possibly TRBD2 for D (6 bases). Germline-derived CDR1 and CDR2 are WNHNN and SYGVQD (reference sequence). This CDR3 region has 15 residues. V was shortened by 6 bases and J by 0 bases, with 14 bases between the two germline ends. CDR3 protein: CASRLGRINQETQYF. The CDR3 DNA is TGCGCCAGCAGGTTAGGGAGGATTAACCAAGAGACCCAGTACTTC.

The chain uses TRBV19 and TRBJ1-3; a possible D gene is TRBD1 (6 bases). CDR1 is LNHDA, CDR2 SQIVND, per germline (reference sequence). Deletions cut 7 bases from V and 3 bases from J, with 13 bases between. The CDR3 runs 14 residues. DNA of the CDR3: TGTGCCAGTAAACCAACAGGGAATGGAAACACCATATATTTT. The encoded protein is CASKPTGNGNTIYF.

This sequence joins TRBV19 and TRBJ1-1; TRBD1 matches at 10 bases. This CDR3 contains 16 residues. The ends lost 5 bases at V and 1 base at J; junction bases unmatched: 7. Germline assignment: CDR1 LNHDA and CDR2 SQIVND (reference sequence). The CDR3 loop is CASSLRTGGRNTEAFF. Here the CDR3 DNA reads TGTGCCAGTAGTCTCCGGACAGGGGGAAGGAACACTGAAGCTTTCTTT.

The rearrangement links TRBV9 to TRBJ2-1; tentative D call: TRBD2 (6 bases). Trimming left V 0 bases short and J 1 base short, with 8 bases between. CDR1 SGDLS and CDR2 YYNGEE come from the germline V gene. This CDR3 is built from 15 residues. Here the CDR3 DNA reads TGTGCCAGCAGCGTAGGTAGCGGATCCTACAATGAGCAGTTCTTC. Translation gives CASSVGSGSYNEQFF.

V and J are TRBV27 and TRBJ2-7; 9 bases line up with TRBD1. This CDR3 region has 18 residues. Germline V gene data show CDR1 as MNHEY and CDR2 as SMNVEV (reference sequence). Trimming removed 4 bases from V and 3 bases from J; junction bases left unmatched: 16. This CDR3 is CASSSSQGARSEDYEQYF. The CDR3 DNA reads as TGTGCCAGCAGTTCCTCACAGGGGGCTAGGTCGGAGGACTACGAGCAGTACTTC.

The rearrangement joins TRBV15 to TRBJ2-6; 7 bases align to TRBD1. In germline, CDR1 is LNHNV, CDR2 YYDKDF (reference sequence). J lost 0 bases, V lost 4 bases, and 12 bases had no gene match. This CDR3 has 19 amino acids. Here the CDR3 reads CATSKTYRGLSSGANVLTF. For the CDR3, the DNA is TGTGCCACCAGCAAAACCTACAGGGGCCTCAGCTCTGGGGCCAACGTCCTGACTTTC.

This sequence joins TRBV5-1 and TRBJ2-6; D unresolved. This CDR3 is 15 amino acids long. CDR1 and CDR2 from the germline V gene are SGHRS and YFSETQ. The V end lost 1 base, the J end lost 2 bases, and 7 bases lay between the germline ends. The CDR3 is CASSLMGTGANVLTF. Written as DNA, the CDR3 is TGCGCCAGCAGCTTGATGGGAACTGGGGCCAACGTCCTGACTTTC. Looking up the rest from reference TRBV5-1 and TRBJ2-6 gives the full variable domain: KAGVTQTPRYLIKTRGQQVTLSCSPISGHRSVSWYQQTPGQGLQFLFEYFSETQRNKGNFPGRFSGRQFSNSRSEMNVSTLELGDSALYLCASSLMGTGANVLTFGAGSRLTVL.

The chain links TRBV14 to TRBJ1-2; possible D gene TRBD1, 5 bases. This CDR3 is built from 17 residues. The germline V gene has CDR1 SGHDN and CDR2 FVKESK. V lost 0 bases and J lost 3, with 17 bases in between. The CDR3 spells CASSQDGQGRWDYGYTF. The CDR3 DNA reads as TGTGCCAGCAGCCAAGATGGCCAGGGACGTTGGGACTATGGCTACACCTTC.

The chain joins TRBV10-3 to TRBJ1-5, with D possibly being TRBD1 (5 bases). The germline V gene has CDR1 ENHRY and CDR2 SYGVKD. CDR3 length: 14 amino acids. Between the trimmed V and J ends, which lost 4 bases and 3 bases, there was a span of 10 bases. CDR3 sequence: CAISGTGHNQPQHF. DNA for the CDR3: TGTGCCATCAGTGGAACAGGCCACAATCAGCCCCAGCATTTT.

This clone was seen more than once but under ten times. The chain uses TRBV7-2 and TRBJ1-2; 7 positions match TRBD1. The CDR3 has 13 amino acids. Germline V lookup: CDR1 SGHTA, CDR2 FQGNSA. Trimming removed 5 bases from V and 4 bases from J; junction bases left unmatched: 4. CDR3 DNA sequence: TGTGCCAGCAGCCCGGGACAGTTCTATGGCTACACCTTC. Translated: CASSPGQFYGYTF.

The V call is TRBV27, the J call TRBJ2-1; D uncertain. Germline V CDR1 and CDR2: MNHEY, SMNVEV (reference sequence). Deletions cut 2 bases from V and 7 bases from J, with 6 bases between. This CDR3 is 12 amino acids long. DNA of the CDR3: TGTGCCAGCAGTTTAAGGCGGAATGAGCAGTTCTTC. It translates to CASSLRRNEQFF.

The chain recombines TRBV6-5 with TRBJ1-5; 9 nucleotides agree with TRBD1. From germline, CDR1 is MNHEY and CDR2 SVGAGI. Germline trimming cut 7 bases from V and 6 bases from J; bases unmatched to any gene: 4. The CDR3 totals 13 residues. The DNA for the CDR3 is TGTGCCAGCAAGGGACAGGGAACTCAGCCCCAGCATTTT. This sequence encodes CASKGQGTQPQHF.

V gene TRBV6-4 combines with J gene TRBJ2-3, with 8 bases identical to TRBD2. This CDR3 has 14 amino acids. The V gene end was trimmed by 3 bases and the J gene end by 1 base; junction bases not matched to a gene: 0. Per the germline V gene, CDR1 is MRHNA and CDR2 is SNTAGT. CDR3 residues: CASSEAGGTDTQYF. In nucleotides, the CDR3 is TGTGCCAGCAGTGAAGCGGGGGGCACAGATACGCAGTATTTT.

V is TRBV4-3 and J is TRBJ1-2, with D possibly matching TRBD1 (6 bases). Germline V gene lookup returns CDR1 LGHNA and CDR2 YSLEER. V lost 0 bases to trimming and J lost 3 bases, with 20 bases between them. The CDR3 consists of 18 residues. Here the CDR3 DNA reads TGCGCCAGCAGCCAAGACCGTCGTACAGGGCCATTTGACTATGGCTACACCTTC. Protein product: CASSQDRRTGPFDYGYTF.

The chain recombines TRBV9 with TRBJ1-1; D gene uncertain. Germline lookup yields CDR1 SGDLS and CDR2 YYNGEE. Trimming shortened V by 6 bases and J by 3 bases, and 15 bases separated the two germline ends. The CDR3 has 14 residues. CDR3 coding DNA: TGTGCCAGCATTCCCCAGCGACGTCACACTGAAGCTTTCTTT. As protein: CASIPQRRHTEAFF. Based on the CDR3 plus reference TRBV9 and TRBJ1-1, the full variable domain is DSGVTQTPKHLITATGQRVTLRCSPRSGDLSVYWYQQSLDQGLQFLIQYYNGEERAKGNILERFSAQQFPDLHSELNLSSLELGDSALYFCASIPQRRHTEAFFGQGTRLTVV.

This CDR3 is CASSLVSDSYNEQFF. The CDR3 DNA follows: TGCGCCAGCAGCTTGGTATCTGACTCCTACAATGAGCAGTTCTTC. This chain connects TRBV5-1 to TRBJ2-1; D is ambiguous. CDR1 is SGHRS, CDR2 YFSETQ, per germline. V lost 0 bases to trimming and J lost 0 bases, with 7 bases between them. The CDR3 extends over 15 amino acids.

V gene TRBV19 combines with J gene TRBJ2-1, with 12 positions matching TRBD2. The CDR3 totals 17 residues. V trimming: 4 bases; J trimming: 4 bases; junction bases outside the gene matches: 8. The V gene's germline CDR1 is LNHDA and CDR2 SQIVND (reference sequence). The CDR3 region is CASSTSSGGAAYNEQFF. The CDR3 DNA reads as TGTGCCAGTAGTACATCTAGCGGGGGGGCTGCTTACAATGAGCAGTTCTTC.

The chain has TRBV10-1 and TRBJ1-6; 7 positions match TRBD1. The CDR3 loop spans 18 amino acids. With 6 bases clipped from V and 8 bases from J, the junction kept 19 bases outside the gene matches. The germline V gene encodes CDR1 WNHNN and CDR2 SYGVQD (reference sequence). This CDR3 is CASSRFFYRGRGDSPLHF. For the CDR3, the DNA is TGCGCCAGCAGCCGTTTTTTTTACAGGGGACGGGGGGATTCACCCCTCCACTTT.

This chain connects TRBV18 to TRBJ2-3; D perhaps matches TRBD2 (6 bases). This CDR3 comprises 14 residues. Trimming took off 2 bases at V and 2 bases at J, with 8 bases between the two ends. Germline assignment: CDR1 KGHSH and CDR2 LQKENI. The chain's CDR3 is CASSPGTFTDTQYF. The CDR3 DNA sequence: TGTGCCAGCTCACCAGGGACTTTCACAGATACGCAGTATTTT.

The chain uses TRBV6-2 or TRBV6-3 and TRBJ1-5; D is unclear. V lost 0 bases and J 6 bases, leaving 3 bases between the germline ends. The CDR3 length is 12 residues. In germline, CDR1 is MNHEY, CDR2 SVGEGT. The CDR3 loop is CASSYSPQPQHF. CDR3 DNA: TGTGCCAGCAGTTACTCCCCTCAGCCCCAGCATTTT.

V usage is TRBV18 and J usage is TRBJ1-5; D unresolved. Per the germline V gene, CDR1 is KGHSH and CDR2 is LQKENI. The CDR3 totals 15 residues. V lost 1 base and J lost 4, with 11 bases in between. CDR3 residues: CASSPQGSFNQPQHF. CDR3 in DNA: TGTGCCAGCTCACCACAGGGTAGTTTTAATCAGCCCCAGCATTTT.

The rearrangement uses TRBV5-6 and TRBJ1-2; D is uncertain. The CDR3 is made up of 13 amino acids. Trimming shortened V by 0 bases and J by 1 base, and 4 bases separated the two germline ends. Per the germline V gene, CDR1 is SGHDT and CDR2 is YYEEEE. The CDR3 DNA reads TGTGCCAGCAGCTTGGTGGGTAACTATGGCTACACCTTC. Translation gives CASSLVGNYGYTF. The variable domain in full, with the rest retrieved from reference TRBV5-6 and TRBJ1-2, is DAGVTQSPTHLIKTRGQQVTLRCSPKSGHDTVSWYQQALGQGPQFIFQYYEEEERQRGNFPDRFSGHQFPNYSSELNVNALLLGDSALYLCASSLVGNYGYTFGSGTRLTVV.

The rearrangement links TRBV6-5 to TRBJ1-2; possibly TRBD1 for D (5 bases). The germline V gene encodes CDR1 MNHEY and CDR2 SVGAGI. Trimming shortened V by 6 bases and J by 5 bases, and 19 bases separated the two germline ends. The CDR3 spans 15 residues. Written as DNA, the CDR3 is TGTGCCAGCAGGCCTCCGGGGGATTTCTGGTATGGCTACACCTTC. It is translated as CASRPPGDFWYGYTF.

V and J are TRBV2 and TRBJ2-7, with D tentatively TRBD2 (6 bases). CDR3 length equals 14 residues. Germline V gene sequence: CDR1 SNHLY, CDR2 FYNNEI. The V end lost 7 bases, the J end lost 3 bases, and 16 bases lay between the germline ends. The CDR3 bases are TGTGCCAGCACTCGTGGGACTTCCGTCTACGAGCAGTACTTC. Amino acid sequence: CASTRGTSVYEQYF.

The chain uses TRBV5-1 and TRBJ2-7; the match to TRBD2 covers 7 bases. Germline CDR1 and CDR2: SGHRS and YFSETQ. The V and J ends lost 5 bases and 4 bases, in that order; junction bases with no gene match: 9. There are 14 residues in the CDR3. CDR3 region: CASSQNPAGYEQYF. Here the CDR3 DNA reads TGCGCCAGCAGTCAGAACCCAGCGGGGTACGAGCAGTACTTC.

The rearrangement uses TRBV3-1 (or the pseudogene TRBV3-2) and TRBJ2-7, with 8 bases fitting TRBD2. Germline V gene sequence: CDR1 LGHDT, CDR2 YNNKEL (reference sequence). This CDR3 comprises 13 residues. Losses at the gene ends were 6 bases for V and 12 bases for J; bases not matched to a gene: 13. This chain's CDR3 is CASSGGLGVSAYF. The CDR3 coding sequence is TGTGCCAGCAGTGGGGGACTAGGAGTCTCAGCGTACTTC.